Detailed here is one TCR beta chain. Its antigen is undetermined. Method: immunoSEQ multiplex PCR; TCRdb's copy keeps in-frame clones and lacks some. The sample includes 100,000 to 150,000 clones, roughly 88% of them seen just once. Trimming shortened V by 3 bases and J by 3 bases, and 14 bases separated the two germline ends. The CDR3 extends over 15 amino acids. From germline, CDR1 is MGHDK and CDR2 SYGVNS. The data were taken from a study of T cell responses to AZD1222 COVID-19 vaccine. Study results and limitations: Two AZD1222 doses significantly raised spike-specific TCR breadth and depth over controls. It should be noted that donors were predominantly white British and more often female, and clonal diversity was possibly underestimated. Baseline serostatus was positive in only six AZD1222 recipients.

J is TRBJ1-1 and V is TRBV25-1; D unresolved. The specimen was peripheral blood, collected on day 0 of AZD1222 vaccination. This TCR derives from an adult in good health. CDR3 DNA sequence: TGTGCCAGCAGTGAGAGCAGGCACGGCGACACTGAAGCTTTCTTT. Translating gives CASSESRHGDTEAFF.